This T cell receptor beta chain is drawn from a study of T cell repertoires in cytomegalovirus infection. TCRdb re-analysed the reads in MiXCR, keeping a single row per CDR3 protein. The profile shows fewer than 850,000 distinct CDR3 sequences, 25% to 30% of them singletons. Remarks on this clonotype: Its antigen is not known.

The V gene's germline CDR1 is SGHKS and CDR2 YYEKEE (reference sequence). This CDR3 has 15 amino acids. Trimming removed 0 bases from V and 10 bases from J; junction bases left unmatched: 5. Specimen: cultured CD8+ T cells from PBMCs, collected from culture after CMV antigen stimulation. The sequence came from a human donor in good health (CMV status not recorded). Some clones in this sample may be carry-over from other donors' samples. This chain links TRBV5-5 with TRBJ1-6; 9 positions agree with TRBD1. The CDR3 sequence is CASSLAQGAYSPLHF. The CDR3 bases are TGTGCCAGCAGCTTGGCACAGGGGGCATACTCACCCCTCCACTTT.